A single count supports the clone carrying this T cell receptor beta chain. Its antigen is currently unknown. The protocol was immunoSEQ multiplex PCR, while the TCRdb copy is restricted to in-frame clones and leaves out a portion. The sample includes tens of thousands of clones, around nine tenths of them seen just once. Time point noted: pre-reinfection, 55 to 20 weeks before reinfection detection. TCR sequencing was done directly ex vivo on sorted cells, without expansion in vitro. The Montreal HEPCO cohort supplied donors who inject drugs. Control naive CD8 T cells came from two donors at all three reinfection time points. These data belong to a study of memory CD8 T cells in hepatitis C reinfection. Germline CDR1 reads ENHRY; CDR2 reads SYGVKD. The V gene lost 2 bases and the J gene lost 3 bases, with 5 bases spanning the gap. This CDR3 is 13 amino acids long. Study observations and caveats: With roughly five donors, public clonotype conclusions could not be definitive.

J is TRBJ2-1 and V is TRBV10-3; D not certain. Sequencing was carried out using naive CD8+ T cells sorted from blood. The sequence was collected from a man in his late teens or twenties with hepatitis C virus infection. CDR3 nucleotide sequence: TGTGCCATCAGTGAGGACAACTACAATGAGCAGTTCTTC. This encodes CAISEDNYNEQFF.